This T cell receptor (beta chain) stems from a study of radiation and T cells in renal cell carcinoma (dated by TCRdb to 2018 to 2020). For the wider study: TCR beta sequencing covered over 50 samples in total, comprising around 26 tumors and roughly 27 peripheral blood samples. The final blood draw was performed at 4 weeks after radiation, at the same time as nephrectomy. Across all 50 or so samples, several million unique CDR3 nucleotide sequences encoding about 2.4 million unique CDR3 amino acid sequences were identified.

The germline V gene specifies MDHEN as CDR1 and SYDVKM as CDR2. Trimming at the junction amounts to 7 bases on V and 0 bases on J, and the germline ends lie 7 bases apart. There are 14 amino acids in the CDR3, from cysteine to phenylalanine inclusive. The entry retains the CDR3 DNA only, 42 bases that are in frame from base 1. Interpreted using the paper, the time point label stands for: blood 4 weeks post-SBRT, at nephrectomy. Per the publication, the treatment or condition label means: 15 Gy SBRT to primary tumor, nephrectomy 4 weeks later. The samples were obtained from a clinical trial, where primary renal cell carcinomas were treated with 15 Gy stereotactic body radiation therapy and then removed by nephrectomy 4 weeks afterward. Serial peripheral blood from radiation-treated patients was sampled at baseline, 2 weeks and 4 weeks after SBRT to track tumor-enriched clonotypes. All patients had renal cell carcinoma with clear cell pathology. The QIAamp DNA Blood Mini Kit (Qiagen) was used to prepare genomic DNA for TCR sequencing. The analyses included only samples that passed all quality control checks.

Note on this clone: This receptor's antigen is unknown. No much larger clone is present one base from it, and per-base qualities are unavailable.

Overall study results and their limits: An increase in top tumor clonotypes in blood was observed from baseline to 2 weeks post-radiation, followed by contraction by 4 weeks, which was taken to suggest transient expansion of tumor-resident clones. The single-armed trial design could not address effects of radiation dose or scheduling on the TCR repertoire. Because pretreatment tumor biopsies were not available, the study could not determine whether clonotypes were already present within the tumor at baseline. Changes in the blood repertoire were not tracked past 4 weeks after treatment.

The immunoSEQ kit was used, according to the manufacturer's recommendations, to generate TCR beta libraries from genomic DNA. Library preparation used a first multiplex PCR with proprietary primers, then a second PCR adding unique barcodes, with bead cleanups after each round. Each sample batch included a kit-provided positive control reaction and a negative control reaction. The final libraries underwent checking on an Agilent 4200 TapeStation D1000 ScreenTape, volumetric pooling, and quantification by qPCR. Sequencing was performed on an Illumina NextSeq500 with a MidOutput 150-cycle cartridge, and 156 Read1 and 15 Index1 cycles were run with kit custom primers. The pooled library was loaded at 0.9 to 1 pM with a roughly 20% PhiX control spike-in. The original pipeline was this. The vendor-processed data were analyzed in R, and a clonotype was defined as all T cells that share the same CDR3 nucleotide sequence. For clone abundance analyses, frequencies were normalized to the 10,000 most abundant clones per sample. Public T cell clones, which averaged fewer than five per sample, were removed prior to analysis. Tumor-enriched and baseline blood-enriched clonotypes were defined by at least a 32-fold difference in abundance between compartments. A beta-binomial differential abundance model was applied to find clonotypes that expanded or contracted between blood time points. Similarity between tumor and blood repertoires was quantified using the Baroni-Urbani and Buser coefficient, and groups were compared with two-tailed Wilcoxon tests in R. TCRdb carries this immuneACCESS record with in-frame sequences only. Its versions omit some clonotypes, under half of them owing to an unresolved V gene in the studies checked, with the rest unexplained. From that table come the V and J calls and clone size; the DNA was used to work out D and trimming. The sample includes 150,000 or so clones, with about 87% observed a single time. About 11% of the sample rests with the top ten.

This TCR was sampled from a woman between 50 and 59 years old with renal cell carcinoma. The sample here was blood, taken from a patient whose treatment included radiotherapy and nephrectomy. The rearranged segments are TRBV28 and TRBJ2-6; no D gene can be assigned with confidence. In nucleotides, the sequence is TGTGCCAGCATATCCTACTCTGGGGCCAACGTCCTGACTTTC. It encodes CASISYSGANVLTF.